This T cell receptor beta chain was sequenced for a study of blood T cell repertoires in COVID-19. The wider study: Specimens from acute and convalescent COVID-19 originated in the United States, Italy and Spain.

Authors' processing steps: Cell counts per sample came from amplifying reference gene primers. Some clones are missing from TCRdb's copy, which holds only in-frame ones; the method was immunoSEQ multiplex PCR. The DNA was the basis for D and trimming; V, J and clone size are from that table. The sample includes roughly 380,000 clones, around nine tenths of them seen just once. Living in about two dozen US areas, the participants were between roughly 18 and 95 years of age. The source of this sequence is a woman under 40 who had been exposed to COVID-19. Sample: PBMCs or T cells enriched from blood (not recorded which).

CDR3 protein: CASRIVLPSGQETQYF. Written as DNA, the CDR3 is TGTGCCAGCAGGATAGTCCTCCCTAGCGGCCAAGAGACCCAGTACTTC. The chain recombines TRBV11-2 with TRBJ2-5; TRBD2 aligns across 7 bases. Trimming removed 6 bases from V and 1 base from J; junction bases left unmatched: 11. This CDR3 is built from 16 residues. Germline CDR1 reads SGHAT; CDR2 reads FQNNGV.